The 21 T cell receptor beta chains given below trace back to one sample, sequenced in a study of blood T cell repertoires in COVID-19. Sequencing used immunoSEQ multiplex PCR; TCRdb keeps in-frame clones, though not all of them. This table holds about 170,000 clones, about 85% found once. Sequencing input: peripheral blood. The receptors originated from a woman between 65 and 79 years old with COVID-19, enrolled during active disease.

The J gene is TRBJ2-7, the V gene TRBV3-1 (or the pseudogene TRBV3-2); 9 nucleotides match TRBD1. Germline V gene data show CDR1 as LGHDT and CDR2 as YNNKEL (reference sequence). The CDR3 contains 14 residues. J lost 1 base, V lost 4 bases, and 2 bases had no gene match. The DNA of the CDR3 is TGTGCCAGCAGCCGGGACAGGGTATCCTACGAGCAGTACTTC. Its protein is CASSRDRVSYEQYF.

This clone has a handful of counts. The rearrangement uses TRBV5-5 and TRBJ2-7, with 11 bases fitting TRBD1. This CDR3 has 16 amino acids. Per the germline V gene, CDR1 is SGHKS and CDR2 is YYEKEE (reference sequence). J gave up 2 bases and V 4 bases, and 8 bases lay outside the gene matches. The DNA of the CDR3 is TGTGCCAGCAGCCGCATTCCGGGACAGGGGGCCTACGAGCAGTACGTC. Translation gives CASSRIPGQGAYEQYV.

This chain uses TRBV9 with TRBJ2-5; 12 bases line up with TRBD1. Germline V gene sequence: CDR1 SGDLS, CDR2 YYNGEE. This CDR3 spans 17 amino acids. Losses at the gene ends were 0 bases for V and 5 bases for J; bases not matched to a gene: 8. CDR3 sequence reads: CASSVGAGTGGAETQYF. In DNA, the CDR3 is TGTGCCAGCAGCGTAGGAGCGGGGACAGGGGGCGCGGAGACCCAGTACTTC.

Note on this clone: Germline is not matched at one junction end, which may reflect a read error. The chain recombines TRBV7-7 with TRBJ2-3; 7 positions agree with TRBD2. Germline CDR1 and CDR2: SSHAT and FNYEAQ (reference sequence). The CDR3 is 15 residues long. The CDR3: CASSPSGLSTDTQYF. The CDR3 DNA reads TGTGCTAGCAGCCCTAGCGGACTTAGCACAGATACGCAGTATTTT.

The V gene is TRBV18, the J gene TRBJ2-5; D remains ambiguous. Trimming stripped 3 bases from V and 0 bases from J, with 2 bases between. The CDR3 totals 12 residues. Germline lookup yields CDR1 KGHSH and CDR2 LQKENI. DNA for the CDR3: TGTGCCAGCTCACCCAACCAAGAGACCCAGTACTTC. Translating it yields CASSPNQETQYF.

This chain uses TRBV7-2 with TRBJ2-5, with D hard to call. Germline CDR1 SGHTA, CDR2 FQGNSA. This CDR3 contains 12 residues. V lost 5 bases and J lost 2, with 6 bases in between. The CDR3 region has the DNA TGTGCCAGCAGCAAACAACAAGAGACCCAGTACTTC. Its protein is CASSKQQETQYF.

The chain links TRBV24-1 to TRBJ1-1, with 8 bases aligning to TRBD1. Germline CDR1 and CDR2: KGHDR and SFDVKD. V gave up 8 bases and J gave up 9 bases; unmatched junction bases: 10. The CDR3 runs 13 residues. CDR3: CATTSTQGGKAFF. The CDR3 region has the DNA TGTGCCACCACTTCGACACAGGGGGGGAAAGCTTTCTTT.

This clone occurred a few times. The chain joins TRBV30 to TRBJ2-7; perhaps TRBD2 as D (5 bases). The CDR3 is made up of 11 amino acids. The V gene lost 2 bases and the J gene lost 3 bases, with 5 bases spanning the gap. CDR1 is GTSNPN and CDR2 is SVGIG in the germline V gene (reference sequence). The CDR3 is CAWSSGYEQYF. The CDR3 DNA follows: TGTGCCTGGAGTAGCGGCTACGAGCAGTACTTC. Full variable domain (rest looked up from reference TRBV30 and TRBJ2-7): SQTIHQWPATLVQPVGSPLSLECTVEGTSNPNLYWYRQAAGRGLQLLFYSVGIGQISSEVPQNLSASRPQDRQFILSSKKLLLSDSGFYLCAWSSGYEQYFGPGTRLTVT.

The chain has TRBV7-9 and TRBJ2-7; TRBD1 matches at 7 bases. The CDR3 loop spans 15 amino acids. Germline V CDR1 and CDR2: SEHNR, FQNEAQ (reference sequence). J was trimmed by 3 bases and V by 1 base; bases with no gene match: 6. The CDR3 nucleotides are TGTGCCAGCAGCTTAGGAACTGACAGGGACTACGAGCAGTACTTC. It specifies CASSLGTDRDYEQYF.

This clone was found a few times. J is TRBJ1-4 and V is TRBV5-4; the match to TRBD1 covers 7 bases. The CDR3 has 15 amino acids. With V trimmed by 1 base and J by 6 bases, 6 bases remained unmatched. Germline loops: CDR1 SGHNT, CDR2 YYREEE (reference sequence). The CDR3 sequence is CASSLPGTEDEKLFF. CDR3 nucleotides: TGTGCCAGCAGCTTGCCGGGGACAGAGGATGAAAAACTGTTTTTT.

The chain uses TRBV27 and TRBJ2-6; D unresolved. V was cut by 4 bases and J by 0 bases, with 10 bases left in between. From germline, CDR1 is MNHEY and CDR2 SMNVEV (reference sequence). The CDR3 is 16 residues long. This chain's CDR3 is CASSSFSSSGANVLTF. The CDR3 nucleotides read TGTGCCAGCAGTTCATTTTCGAGCTCTGGGGCCAACGTCCTGACTTTC.

V is TRBV10-3 and J is TRBJ1-1, with a tentative D call TRBD1 (6 bases). The CDR3 runs 13 residues. Germline values: CDR1 ENHRY, CDR2 SYGVKD. The germline V and J ends were trimmed by 10 bases and 1 base, with 13 bases remaining between them. The CDR3 sequence: CASRTATNTEAFF. As DNA, the CDR3 is TGTGCCAGCAGGACAGCGACGAACACTGAAGCTTTCTTT.

The rearrangement links TRBV9 to TRBJ2-1; maybe TRBD2 (7 bases). Germline CDR1 is SGDLS and CDR2 is YYNGEE. V lost 6 bases and J lost 2, with 15 bases in between. CDR3 size: 15 residues. The CDR3 loop reads CASNKGGGTYNEQFF. The CDR3 DNA is TGTGCCAGCAACAAGGGGGGGGGCACCTACAATGAGCAGTTCTTC.

This clone was seen just once. The chain employs TRBV2 and TRBJ1-4, with TRBD1 matching 9 bases. This CDR3 comprises 15 residues. Germline CDR1 is SNHLY and CDR2 is FYNNEI. V gave up 8 bases and J gave up 6 bases; unmatched junction bases: 10. The CDR3 region is CASGGQGISDEKLFF. In DNA, the CDR3 is TGTGCCAGCGGGGGACAGGGAATCTCGGATGAAAAACTGTTTTTT.

The chain has TRBV19 and TRBJ2-2; no firm D call. CDR1 LNHDA and CDR2 SQIVND come from the germline V gene (reference sequence). The CDR3 covers 14 residues. V shed 5 bases and J shed 7 bases, with 14 bases lying between them. CDR3: CASSRSSSGGELFF. The CDR3 DNA reads as TGTGCCAGTAGTCGGTCGAGTTCCGGCGGGGAGCTGTTTTTT. Together with reference TRBV19 and TRBJ2-2, the CDR3 gives the full variable domain: DGGITQSPKYLFRKEGQNVTLSCEQNLNHDAMYWYRQDPGQGLRLIYYSQIVNDFQKGDIAEGYSVSREKKESFPLTVTSAQKNPTAFYLCASSRSSSGGELFFGEGSRLTVL.

The chain joins TRBV3-1 (or the pseudogene TRBV3-2) to TRBJ1-6, with a possible D match to TRBD1 (6 bases). The CDR3 consists of 15 residues. Between the trimmed V and J ends, which lost 0 bases and 10 bases, there was a span of 13 bases. CDR1 LGHDT and CDR2 YNNKEL come from the germline V gene (reference sequence). The CDR3 coding sequence is TGTGCCAGCAGCCAAGAGGGGTGGGGGGGCTCACCCCTCCACTTT. Translating gives CASSQEGWGGSPLHF.

The chain combines TRBV28 with TRBJ1-6, with 7 bases matching TRBD1. The CDR3 contains 15 residues. CDR1 and CDR2 from the germline V gene are MDHEN and SYDVKM. J lost 9 bases, V lost 4 bases, and 9 bases had no gene match. The CDR3 sequence: CASSSPTGMGSPLHF. The CDR3 DNA reads TGTGCCAGCAGTTCCCCGACAGGGATGGGTTCACCCCTCCACTTT.

The chain couples TRBV12-5 to TRBJ1-2; 7 nucleotides agree with TRBD1. The junction had 10 bases not matched to a gene; V was cut back by 3 bases and J by 0 bases. Germline assignment: CDR1 LGHNT and CDR2 FRNRAP. The CDR3 contains 17 residues. CDR3 region: CASGFGDSGIANYGYTF. The DNA for the CDR3 is TGTGCTAGTGGTTTCGGGGACAGTGGGATAGCTAACTATGGCTACACCTTC.

This clone was counted a single time. V usage is TRBV28 and J usage is TRBJ1-4; a weak D match, TRBD1 (5 bases). Per germline, CDR1 MDHEN and CDR2 SYDVKM. The ends were cut back, 1 base at V and 3 bases at J, with 15 bases in the middle. The CDR3 loop spans 17 amino acids. Written as DNA, the CDR3 is TGTGCCAGCAGTTTATTAAGGGGTCGGGGGGCTAATGAAAAACTGTTTTTT. Its translation is CASSLLRGRGANEKLFF.

In this sample, this clone turned up once. The chain links TRBV14 to TRBJ1-2; TRBD1 matches at 7 bases. The ends lost 7 bases at V and 7 bases at J; junction bases unmatched: 9. Germline CDR1 reads SGHDN; CDR2 reads FVKESK. The CDR3 is made up of 13 amino acids. CDR3 sequence: CASTRDRERGYTF. The CDR3 DNA reads as TGTGCCAGCACCCGCGACAGGGAACGTGGCTACACCTTC.

This clone has just one count. The chain joins TRBV5-1 to TRBJ2-5; 11 positions agree with TRBD2. Germline-derived CDR1 and CDR2 are SGHRS and YFSETQ. Trimming removed 0 bases from V and 4 bases from J; junction bases left unmatched: 5. The CDR3 is made up of 16 amino acids. This CDR3 is CASSLDLAGGGETQYF. CDR3 DNA: TGCGCCAGCAGCTTGGACCTAGCGGGGGGCGGAGAGACCCAGTACTTC. The complete variable domain, with remaining parts taken from reference TRBV5-1 and TRBJ2-5, reads KAGVTQTPRYLIKTRGQQVTLSCSPISGHRSVSWYQQTPGQGLQFLFEYFSETQRNKGNFPGRFSGRQFSNSRSEMNVSTLELGDSALYLCASSLDLAGGGETQYFGPGTRLLVL.